This record concerns one T cell receptor beta chain sequence. Its antigen specificity is not known. It has no much larger one-base neighbor in the sample; base qualities were not kept. This specimen belongs to a study of cytotoxic CD8 clonotypes in ibrutinib-treated CLL (dated by TCRdb to the early 2020s). Regarding the complete study: The cohort had about a dozen relapsed/refractory and approximately 14 treatment-naive patients; around 17 were IGHV unmutated. Partial responses were observed in 24 patients and complete responses in 2; after a median follow-up of 68 months, remission was maintained in 15 or so patients and progression was observed in about twelve. Samples at response were collected after a median of 12 months of treatment, with a range of roughly 6 to 36 months. On average, each sample had roughly 250,000 productive templates and tens of thousands of productive rearrangements. Longitudinal samples were available for about 30% of the 86 trial participants. Cryopreserved peripheral blood mononuclear cells were obtained before treatment, at response, and at either sustained remission or disease progression. Patients were still on ibrutinib when every remission and progressive disease sample was collected.

What the authors observed across the whole study: At ibrutinib response clonality went up, during sustained remission it held steady, and at progression it dropped back toward baseline. Sampling times were not matched between sustained-remission and progressing patients, and lymph node repertoires were not studied. Public clonotypes were rare and either shrank or stayed stable during treatment, and the rise in clonality at ibrutinib response reflected expansion of private clonotypes. At baseline, clonality was higher than in age-matched healthy donors and showed a strong correlation with circulating CD8+ T-cell counts.

Interpreted using the paper, the time point label stands for: approximately 25 months on ibrutinib. Approximately 2 micrograms of genomic DNA were extracted from cryopreserved PBMCs for TCR beta library preparation. Longitudinal blood samples from CLL patients on ibrutinib monotherapy underwent high-throughput TCR beta sequencing. The patients were enrolled in a single-center, open-label phase 2 trial of ibrutinib monotherapy. On a MiSeq, deep resolution sequencing aimed for a depth between 1 in 1 million and 1 in 200,000 T cells, with each clonotype covered 10x on average. The immunoSEQ hsTCRB Kit was used to generate the TCR beta libraries. From the authors' description of their analysis: Data were analyzed with ImmunoSEQ Data Assistant and ImmunoSEQ Analyzer, with V, D and J genes assigned per IMGT definitions. Clonality, which ranges from 0 to 1, was calculated as one minus the normalized Shannon entropy of productive rearrangement frequencies. Public clonotype analysis was restricted to overrepresented clonotypes comprising at least 0.05% of each patient's repertoire. Some 13 age-matched healthy donor repertoires from immuneACCESS were used as controls for clonality. What TCRdb holds here is the immuneACCESS table cut down to in-frame rearrangements. Part of the clones is not present; checked against another copy, under half of the missing clones reflect an unresolved V gene, and the others are unexplained. For V, J and clone size, that table is used; D and trimming come from the DNA. The sample table lists 100,000 to 150,000 clones, approximately 85% of them with a count of one. The biggest ten clones account for roughly 2% of the sample.

The sequenced sample was PBMCs, obtained after 24 months of ibrutinib treatment. The receptor's source is a human donor with chronic lymphocytic leukemia.

The nucleotides are TGTGCCAGCACACGCCGGGGGGGCAACAATGAGCAGTTCTTC. It codes for CASTRRGGNNEQFF. The chain couples TRBV7-2 to TRBJ2-1; 8 of the junction bases match TRBD2. V has 7 bases trimmed and J has 5 bases trimmed; junction bases matching no gene number 7. Via the germline V gene, CDR1 is SGHTA and CDR2 FQGNSA. Including the terminal cysteine and phenylalanine, the CDR3 comprises 14 residues. Just the 42-base CDR3 DNA is kept, in frame starting at base 1.